The text below deals with one TCR beta chain. Clones were sequenced by immunoSEQ multiplex PCR, and TCRdb holds only the in-frame ones, with some missing. Of 2.3 million or so clones in the sample, about 92% were seen once. The record originates from a study of shared clonotypes between healthy human individuals. In germline, CDR1 is MGHRA, CDR2 YSYEKL. This CDR3 spans 16 amino acids. V dropped 3 bases and J dropped 5; count of bases not matched to a gene: 7. This chain connects TRBV4-1 to TRBJ2-7, with 13 positions matching TRBD2. Sequencing was done on a sample of naive CD4+ T cells from PBMCs. Sample subset: CD45RA+ positively selected. This receptor was obtained from a man younger than 30 in good health. Some clones in this sample may be carry-over from other donors' samples. This chain's CDR3 is CASSHRTSGRGDEQYF. In DNA form, the CDR3 reads TGCGCCAGCAGCCACCGGACTAGCGGGAGAGGGGACGAGCAGTACTTC.